Each of the 27 T cell receptor beta chains below was sequenced from the same sample in a study of type 1 and type 2 diabetes patients. The PCR template was genomic DNA. A primer set of 30 forward and 13 reverse primers amplified the CDR3. TCRdb re-derived calls from the multiplex PCR reads in MiXCR, one entry per CDR3 protein. Of about 290,000 distinct CDR3 sequences in the sample, 45% to 60% are singletons; the top ten hold about an eighth. Sample: peripheral blood mononuclear cells (PBMCs). The source of these receptors is a man aged 18 to 30 with type 2 diabetes.

The V gene is TRBV7-3, the J gene TRBJ2-1, with D hard to call. V was cut by 5 bases and J by 0 bases, with 14 bases left in between. This CDR3 comprises 16 residues. Germline-derived CDR1 and CDR2 are SGHTA and FQGTGA. The DNA of the CDR3 is TGTGCCAGCAGCCCCGATCAAGTTAGCTCCTACAATGAGCAGTTCTTC. Residues: CASSPDQVSSYNEQFF.

This clonotype was observed many times. The chain is built from TRBV2 and TRBJ2-3; possible D gene TRBD1, 5 bases. The CDR3 covers 14 residues. V shed 0 bases and J shed 1 base, with 5 bases lying between them. Germline CDR1 and CDR2: SNHLY and FYNNEI. In nucleotides, the CDR3 is TGTGCCAGCAGTGAAGCAGGGGGCACAGATACGCAGTATTTT. The encoded protein is CASSEAGGTDTQYF.

This chain joins TRBV6-5 and TRBJ2-2; D unresolved. Trimming cost V 3 bases and J 5 bases, with 7 bases left between them. The germline CDR1 and CDR2 sequences are MNHEY and SVGAGI. The CDR3 consists of 13 residues. CDR3 sequence: CASSYWVTGELFF. CDR3 bases: TGTGCCAGCAGTTATTGGGTTACCGGGGAGCTGTTTTTT.

The J gene is TRBJ2-5, the V gene TRBV19; 9 bases are shared with TRBD1. The V gene end was trimmed by 4 bases and the J gene end by 0 bases; junction bases not matched to a gene: 0. Germline-derived CDR1 and CDR2 are LNHDA and SQIVND (reference sequence). The CDR3 contains 14 residues. For the CDR3, the DNA is TGTGCCAGTAGTAGGGACAGGGACCAAGAGACCCAGTACTTC. Encoded protein: CASSRDRDQETQYF.

Comment on this clonotype: A read error may account for a junction end that differs from germline. The CDR3 loop reads CATSVSGTTQPQHF. In nucleotides, the CDR3 is TGTGCCACCAGTGTATCCGGGACCACGCAGCCCCAGCATTTT. The chain recombines TRBV6-5 with TRBJ1-5; possibly TRBD1 for D (5 bases). The CDR3 has 14 residues. The germline V gene encodes CDR1 MNHEY and CDR2 SVGAGI.

V is TRBV28 and J is TRBJ1-1; a weak D match, TRBD1 (5 bases). The CDR3 is made up of 13 amino acids. Between the trimmed V and J ends, which lost 8 bases and 4 bases, there was a span of 14 bases. Germline CDR1 reads MDHEN; CDR2 reads SYDVKM. The CDR3 is CASGLLGVTEAFF. CDR3 nucleotides: TGTGCCAGCGGCTTACTAGGGGTCACTGAAGCTTTCTTT.

The V call is TRBV6-5, the J call TRBJ2-7, with 8 bases aligning to TRBD1. CDR3 length: 14 amino acids. Unmatched junction bases numbered 8, after V lost 7 bases and J lost 3 bases. Looked up from germline, CDR1 is MNHEY and CDR2 is SVGAGI. Here the CDR3 reads CASKDRALDYEQYF. The CDR3 DNA reads as TGTGCCAGCAAGGACAGGGCGCTGGACTACGAGCAGTACTTC.

This clonotype was counted once. V usage is TRBV7-3 and J usage is TRBJ1-1; D gene unclear. There are 16 residues in the CDR3. The V and J ends lost 5 bases and 0 bases respectively, with 16 bases between them. The germline CDR1 and CDR2 sequences are SGHTA and FQGTGA. CDR3 in DNA: TGTGCCAGCAGCCAAGATTGGGCAGAAATGAACACTGAAGCTTTCTTT. As protein: CASSQDWAEMNTEAFF.

The rearrangement links TRBV10-1 to TRBJ2-7; perhaps TRBD2 as D (6 bases). The V end was cut by 4 bases, the J end by 3 bases, with 16 bases between. The CDR3 extends over 15 amino acids. The germline CDR1 and CDR2 sequences are WNHNN and SYGVQD (reference sequence). The CDR3: CASSAGGVGDYEQYF. The CDR3 DNA reads as TGCGCCAGCAGTGCCGGGGGAGTCGGGGACTACGAGCAGTACTTC.

The gene calls are TRBV7-8 and TRBJ2-2, with a possible D match to TRBD2 (5 bases). Germline assignment: CDR1 SGHVS and CDR2 FQNEAQ. Trimming removed 1 base from V and 14 bases from J, with 14 bases in between. The CDR3 is made up of 13 amino acids. CDR3 sequence (DNA): TGTGCCAGCAGCTTAGGAGGGAACCGAGTACTGTTTTTT. Amino acids: CASSLGGNRVLFF.

The rearrangement links TRBV19 to TRBJ2-5; D remains unclear. From germline, CDR1 is LNHDA and CDR2 SQIVND (reference sequence). The CDR3 length is 16 residues. Trimming removed 4 bases at V and 2 bases at J, with 17 bases between. The CDR3 reads CASSTLSTLAQETQYF. Here the CDR3 DNA reads TGTGCCAGTAGTACCCTCTCGACCCTGGCTCAAGAGACCCAGTACTTC.

The rearrangement links TRBV3-1 to TRBJ2-5; D may match TRBD1 or TRBD2 (5 bases each). Germline loops: CDR1 LGHDT, CDR2 YNNKEL (reference sequence). The length of the CDR3 is 15 residues. Trimming shortened V by 4 bases and J by 1 base, and 13 bases separated the two germline ends. CDR3 nucleotide sequence: TGTGCCAGCAGCCCCCACGTAGGGACCCAAGAGACCCAGTACTTC. Protein product: CASSPHVGTQETQYF.

This clonotype has ten or more counts. The chain is built from TRBV15 and TRBJ2-5, with TRBD1 matching 8 bases. CDR3 length: 13 residues. With 5 bases clipped from V and 2 bases from J, the junction kept 1 base outside the gene matches. The V gene's germline CDR1 is LNHNV and CDR2 YYDKDF (reference sequence). CDR3 DNA sequence: TGTGCCACCAGCGGACAGGGTCAAGAGACCCAGTACTTC. It yields the protein CATSGQGQETQYF.

The V gene is TRBV12-5, the J gene TRBJ2-7; no definite D call. Between the trimmed V and J ends, which lost 2 bases and 2 bases, there was a span of 1 base. The CDR3 runs 11 residues. The V gene's germline CDR1 is LGHNT and CDR2 FRNRAP. The CDR3 DNA sequence: TGTGCTAGTGGTTTGACCTACGAGCAGTACTTC. This gives the protein CASGLTYEQYF.

This clonotype was counted many times. V usage is TRBV25-1 and J usage is TRBJ2-7, with D perhaps TRBD1 (6 bases). V was clipped by 2 bases and J by 3 bases, with 29 bases between them. In germline, CDR1 is MGHDK, CDR2 SYGVNS. The CDR3 has 20 residues. In DNA form, the CDR3 reads TGTGCCAGCAGTGAACCAAATCAGGGGCCGACCCATCGGGATCACTACGAGCAGTACTTC. The encoded protein is CASSEPNQGPTHRDHYEQYF.

To note about this clonotype: The junction departs from the called germline gene at one end, perhaps through a read error. The chain couples TRBV2 to TRBJ2-3; a weak D match, TRBD1 (5 bases). The CDR3 covers 14 residues. CDR1 and CDR2 (germline): SNHLY, FYNNEI. This CDR3 reads CATSVRQFADTQYF. Here the CDR3 DNA reads TGTGCCACCAGTGTTCGACAGTTCGCAGATACGCAGTATTTT. The full variable domain, in which reference TRBV2 and TRBJ2-3 provide the parts outside the CDR3, is EPEVTQTPSHQVTQMGQEVILRCVPISNHLYFYWYRQILGQKVEFLVSFYNNEISEKSEIFDDQFSVERPDGSNFTLKIRSTKLEDSAMYFCATSVRQFADTQYFGPGTRLTVL.

This chain uses TRBV7-2 with TRBJ1-1; no clear D gene. The V end lost 5 bases, the J end lost 1 base, and 14 bases lay between the germline ends. This CDR3 has 15 residues. The germline V gene encodes CDR1 SGHTA and CDR2 FQGNSA. The CDR3 loop reads CASSQRDKANTEAFF. As DNA, the CDR3 is TGTGCCAGCAGCCAAAGGGATAAGGCGAACACTGAAGCTTTCTTT.

This clonotype was seen only a few times. The V and J genes are TRBV7-3 and TRBJ1-1, with TRBD1 matching over 8 bases. Germline CDR1 and CDR2: SGHTA and FQGTGA. Trimming cost V 5 bases and J 4 bases; bases outside gene matches: 6. The CDR3 has 14 amino acids. This chain's CDR3 is CASSIRGQGTEAFF. CDR3 DNA sequence: TGTGCCAGCAGCATCCGAGGACAGGGCACTGAAGCTTTCTTT.

The rearrangement links TRBV6-6 to TRBJ1-1; D unresolved. The V end lost 6 bases, the J end lost 1 base, and 9 bases lay between the germline ends. CDR1 MNHNY and CDR2 SVGAGI come from the germline V gene (reference sequence). This CDR3 has 13 amino acids. The CDR3 DNA sequence: TGTGCCAGCAGGTGGTCCGGGAACACTGAAGCTTTCTTT. Translated, it gives CASRWSGNTEAFF.

Remarks on this clonotype: At one end, the junction sequence differs from germline, possibly due to a read error. The V gene is TRBV5-1, the J gene TRBJ2-2; D could derive from TRBD1 or TRBD2 (6 bases each). This CDR3 region has 17 residues. Looked up from germline, CDR1 is SGHRS and CDR2 is YFSETQ. CDR3 in amino acids: CASSDGGGTSATGELFF. In DNA, the CDR3 is TGTGCCAGCAGCGACGGAGGGGGGACATCAGCCACCGGGGAGCTGTTTTTT.

There are many counts of this clonotype. The CDR3 is CASSSSIAGASTDTQYF. The DNA of the CDR3 is TGTGCCAGCAGTTCTTCCATAGCGGGGGCTAGCACAGATACGCAGTATTTT. The J gene is TRBJ2-3, the V gene TRBV2, with 9 bases identical to TRBD2. The trim removed 5 bases at V and 0 bases at J, leaving 9 bases unmatched. CDR1 and CDR2 (germline): SNHLY, FYNNEI. The CDR3 is 17 residues long.

This clonotype has just a few counts. The chain uses TRBV14 and TRBJ2-3; D gene unclear. The ends were cut back, 4 bases at V and 4 bases at J, with 12 bases in the middle. There are 14 residues in the CDR3. In germline, CDR1 is SGHDN, CDR2 FVKESK. The CDR3 coding sequence is TGTGCCAGCAGCCCTCCAAATAAAGCAGATACGCAGTATTTT. This encodes CASSPPNKADTQYF. Variable domain in full (rest from reference TRBV14 and TRBJ2-3): EAGVTQFPSHSVIEKGQTVTLRCDPISGHDNLYWYRRVMGKEIKFLLHFVKESKQDESGMPNNRFLAERTGGTYSTLKVQPAELEDSGVYFCASSPPNKADTQYFGPGTRLTVL.

The rearrangement uses TRBV10-1 and TRBJ1-5; D might be TRBD1 (5 bases). The CDR3 has 13 residues. From germline, CDR1 is WNHNN and CDR2 SYGVQD (reference sequence). The V end was cut by 5 bases, the J end by 8 bases, with 13 bases between. CDR3 sequence reads: CASSKLQGKPQHF. The CDR3 bases are TGCGCCAGCAGTAAACTTCAGGGAAAGCCCCAGCATTTT.

The rearrangement joins TRBV30 to TRBJ1-6; D uncertain. This CDR3 region has 11 residues. Germline CDR1 reads GTSNPN; CDR2 reads SVGIG (reference sequence). Between the trimmed V and J ends, which lost 5 bases and 7 bases, there was a span of 6 bases. The chain's CDR3 is CAWQTNSPLHF. CDR3 coding DNA: TGTGCCTGGCAGACCAATTCACCCCTCCACTTT.

This clonotype has only a few counts. V gene TRBV9 combines with J gene TRBJ2-7; 9 nucleotides align to TRBD2. Germline CDR1 reads SGDLS; CDR2 reads YYNGEE. There are 13 residues in the CDR3. CDR3 sequence reads: CDTCSGGVYEQYF. The CDR3 nucleotides are TGTGATACCTGTAGCGGGGGTGTTTACGAGCAGTACTTC.

The J gene is TRBJ1-1, the V gene TRBV10-2; D perhaps matches TRBD1 (5 bases). V was cut by 10 bases and J by 3 bases, with 24 bases left in between. Germline V gene sequence: CDR1 WSHSY, CDR2 SAAADI. The CDR3 is 16 amino acids. This chain's CDR3 is CATEGPGQQVDTEAFF. The CDR3 region has the DNA TGCGCCACCGAGGGGCCAGGGCAGCAGGTAGACACTGAAGCTTTCTTT.

The V and J genes are TRBV19 and TRBJ2-5; a possible D gene is TRBD2 (5 bases). The CDR3 is 13 residues long. Germline V gene data show CDR1 as LNHDA and CDR2 as SQIVND (reference sequence). Trimming took 4 bases from V and 5 from J, leaving 11 bases between them. The CDR3 region is CASSNRPGETQYF. The CDR3 bases are TGTGCCAGTAGTAACCGACCGGGGGAGACCCAGTACTTC.